These 10 T cell receptor beta chains originate from one sample sequenced in a study of molecular identifiers for immune sequencing clone quantification (dated by TCRdb to between 2017 and 2018). Library generation was performed with PCR. Sequencing instrument: Illumina HiSeq 4000. The public sequencing data were trimmed at Q25 with fastp and processed into clonotypes with MiXCR by TCRdb, which kept only in-frame beta chains. Each record represents a unique CDR3 protein, reported with the most common genes and DNA among its rows. This sample has approximately 10,000 distinct CDR3 sequences in its table, and roughly a fifth of those were observed once. Over 1.5% of the sample is in the top ten clones. Sample: naive CD8+ T cells from blood, with Jurkat cell RNA spiked in. Taken with the paper, the label for cell subset or site translates to: FACS-sorted CD8+CD4-CCR7+CD45RA+ naive T cells. The receptors were sampled from a human donor in good health. Some libraries in this study had Jurkat cell RNA spiked in.

By share, this clonotype counts as medium-sized. The rearrangement joins TRBV29-1 to TRBJ2-7, with a possible D match to TRBD2 (5 bases). This CDR3 contains 12 residues. The V and J ends lost 4 bases and 5 bases respectively, with 12 bases between them. CDR1 is SQVTM, CDR2 ANQGSEA, per germline. DNA of the CDR3: TGCAGCGTTGTGGCCGGGGTCGACGAGCAGTACTTC. Its translation: CSVVAGVDEQYF.

Comment on this clonotype: A read error is possible here, since a much larger clone lies one base away. V is TRBV7-7 and J is TRBJ2-4, with D uncertain. The V end lost 7 bases, the J end lost 9 bases, and 16 bases lay between the germline ends. This CDR3 comprises 13 residues. CDR1 is SSHAT and CDR2 is FNYEAQ in the germline V gene (reference sequence). The CDR3 here is CASMDDTESIQYF. CDR3 bases: TGTGCCAGCATGGACGACACCGAAAGCATTCAGTACTTC.

This clonotype has only a few counts. The gene calls are TRBV12-3 or TRBV12-4 and TRBJ1-6, with D hard to call. Trimming removed 3 bases from V and 10 bases from J, with 13 bases in between. The length of the CDR3 is 14 residues. CDR3 bases: TGTGCCAGCAGTTTTTTCGGCATGGAGTCACCCCTCCACTTT. It specifies CASSFFGMESPLHF.

This clonotype was observed a single time. A much bigger clone sits one base away, suggesting this may be a read error. This chain links TRBV28 with TRBJ1-2, with D maybe TRBD1 (5 bases). The length of the CDR3 is 15 residues. The germline V gene encodes CDR1 MDHEN and CDR2 SYDVKM. The CDR3 region has the DNA TGTTCCAGCGTGGGAAGCCCGGACATGGATGAAGGCTACACCTTC. Translating it yields CSSVGSPDMDEGYTF.

This clonotype is medium-sized by share. The gene calls are TRBV12-5 and TRBJ2-4; possible D gene TRBD2, 5 bases. Germline CDR1 is LGHNT and CDR2 is FRNRAP. V shed 5 bases and J shed 4 bases, with 9 bases lying between them. The CDR3 totals 13 residues. The CDR3 region is CASGPPGKNIQYF. CDR3 coding DNA: TGTGCTAGTGGTCCGCCGGGAAAAAACATTCAGTACTTC.

The V call is TRBV20-1, the J call TRBJ2-7; the match to TRBD2 covers 9 bases. Trimming cost V 0 bases and J 2 bases; bases outside gene matches: 5. Germline V gives CDR1 DFQATT, CDR2 SNEGSKA (reference sequence). This CDR3 spans 15 amino acids. The CDR3 DNA follows: TGCAGTGCTAGAGACCGGCGGGAGGGACCCTACGAGCAGTACTTC. Translating gives CSARDRREGPYEQYF.

The CDR3 DNA reads TGTGCCAGCAGTCTTTACGACAGGTACACTGAAGCTTTCTTT. This codes for CASSLYDRYTEAFF. This chain joins TRBV27 and TRBJ1-1, with a tentative D call TRBD1 (6 bases). V lost 5 bases, J lost 3 bases, and 13 bases lay in between. CDR1 MNHEY and CDR2 SMNVEV come from the germline V gene (reference sequence). There are 14 residues in the CDR3.

This clonotype is medium-sized within its sample. The V call is TRBV5-1, the J call TRBJ2-3; D is undetermined. Per germline, CDR1 SGHRS and CDR2 YFSETQ. The CDR3 totals 12 residues. The V end lost 2 bases, the J end lost 4 bases, and 5 bases lay between the germline ends. CDR3 nucleotide sequence: TGCGCCAGCAGCTTACCCCCAGATACGCAGTATTTT. It yields the protein CASSLPPDTQYF.

This clonotype was seen a handful of times. The chain combines TRBV19 with TRBJ2-1, with 12 bases that match TRBD2. J lost 1 base, V lost 6 bases, and 7 bases had no gene match. The length of the CDR3 is 17 residues. The germline V gene has CDR1 LNHDA and CDR2 SQIVND (reference sequence). The CDR3 DNA follows: TGTGCCAGTAGCCCGACTAGCGGGAGTGGGTCCTACAATGAGCAGTTCTTC. Translation: CASSPTSGSGSYNEQFF.

This clonotype is categorized as medium-sized (0.01 to 0.1%). The chain has TRBV27 and TRBJ1-5, with a possible D match to TRBD1 (6 bases). This CDR3 has 13 residues. Germline loops: CDR1 MNHEY, CDR2 SMNVEV (reference sequence). V was pared by 4 bases and J by 7 bases, with 11 bases between. In nucleotides, the CDR3 is TGTGCCAGCAGTTGGGGGGCGAACCAGCCCCAGCATTTT. This translates into CASSWGANQPQHF.